Each of the 6 T cell receptor beta chains below was sequenced from the same sample in a study of CD8 T cells in Susac syndrome. RNA, at 0.5 to 1 ug, was reverse transcribed with random hexamers. TCRdb redid the calling of the immunoSEQ multiplex PCR reads with MiXCR, one entry per CDR3 protein. In the table there are approximately 190,000 distinct CDR3 sequences, 90% to 96% of which are singletons. Sequencing input: CD4+ T cells from PBMCs. These receptors were collected from a human donor with Susac syndrome.

This rearrangement joins TRBV18 to TRBJ2-7, with D perhaps matching TRBD1 or TRBD2 (5 bases each). Germline V CDR1 and CDR2: KGHSH, LQKENI. CDR3 length: 15 residues. V was pared by 1 base and J by 3 bases, with 13 bases between. CDR3 protein: CASSPLGTKNYEQYF. CDR3 sequence (DNA): TGTGCCAGCTCACCACTAGGGACCAAAAACTACGAGCAGTACTTC.

The rearrangement links TRBV7-9 to TRBJ1-2; TRBD1 agrees at 8 bases. CDR1 SEHNR and CDR2 FQNEAQ come from the germline V gene (reference sequence). This CDR3 has 13 residues. The V gene end was trimmed by 5 bases and the J gene end by 4 bases; junction bases not matched to a gene: 3. CDR3 DNA sequence: TGTGCCAGCAGCCCGACAGGGGCCTATGGCTACACCTTC. Translating gives CASSPTGAYGYTF.

The chain combines TRBV30 with TRBJ2-7; D gene unclear. Between the trimmed V and J ends, which lost 4 bases and 0 bases, there was a span of 7 bases. CDR1 and CDR2 from the germline V gene are GTSNPN and SVGIG (reference sequence). The CDR3 covers 12 residues. CDR3 sequence reads: CAWTPDSYEQYF. The CDR3 nucleotides are TGTGCCTGGACACCAGACTCCTACGAGCAGTACTTC.

The chain carries TRBV19 and TRBJ1-1; no clear D gene. Between the trimmed V and J ends, which lost 5 bases and 1 base, there was a span of 11 bases. The CDR3 sequence is 14 residues long. The germline V gene has CDR1 LNHDA and CDR2 SQIVND (reference sequence). Here the CDR3 reads CASSEQTRNTEAFF. CDR3 nucleotide sequence: TGTGCCAGTAGTGAACAGACCCGGAACACTGAAGCTTTCTTT.

Here the CDR3 DNA reads TGTGCCAGCAGCCAAGAATCCAGGGAGGTAAAGTCCGGGGAGCTGTTTTTT. Translation gives CASSQESREVKSGELFF. The rearrangement joins TRBV3-1 to TRBJ2-2; TRBD2 might be the D (6 bases). Trimming shortened V by 0 bases and J by 6 bases, and 17 bases separated the two germline ends. Germline V gene lookup returns CDR1 LGHDT and CDR2 YNNKEL (reference sequence). This CDR3 contains 17 residues.

The V gene is TRBV7-3, the J gene TRBJ2-7; the D is unclear. The V gene lost 2 bases and the J gene lost 3 bases, with 14 bases spanning the gap. This CDR3 is 15 amino acids long. Per germline, CDR1 SGHTA and CDR2 FQGTGA. The CDR3 bases are TGTGCCAGCAGCTTATTACCGTCAGAAAACTACGAGCAGTACTTC. The encoded protein is CASSLLPSENYEQYF.